A selection of T cell receptor beta chains follows, all from one sample in a study of T cell changes during pregnancy in multiple sclerosis. Libraries were prepared by immunoSEQ multiplex PCR; TCRdb keeps only in-frame clonotypes and omits some of them. The profile shows about 51,000 clones, approximately 94% of them singletons. The material sequenced was CD4+ T cells from peripheral blood mononuclear cells, taken in the second trimester of pregnancy. The receptors stem from a female donor with multiple sclerosis, enrolled in a pregnancy study. The CDR3 runs from the conserved cysteine through the conserved F or W. Each record gives: D gene, V gene, clone size, J gene, CDR3 protein, CDR3 DNA. D genes are given only for firm matches. Clone sizes are given selectively: once, few, many, or a class where the clone is expanded.

D gene: TRBD1
V gene: TRBV7-2
clone size: .
J gene: TRBJ2-5
CDR3 protein: CASSPPGTGWQETQYF
CDR3 DNA: TGTGCCAGCAGCCCCCCCGGGACAGGGTGGCAAGAGACCCAGTACTTC

D gene: TRBD1
V gene: TRBV19
clone size: .
J gene: TRBJ1-2
CDR3 protein: CASGRDSHYGYTF
CDR3 DNA: TGTGCCAGTGGCCGGGACAGTCATTATGGCTACACCTTC

D gene: .
V gene: TRBV9
clone size: .
J gene: TRBJ1-1
CDR3 protein: CASSVASQATEAFF
CDR3 DNA: TGTGCCAGCAGCGTAGCTTCCCAGGCCACTGAAGCTTTCTTT

D gene: TRBD1
V gene: TRBV12-5
clone size: .
J gene: TRBJ1-2
CDR3 protein: CASGSGGQGANGYTF
CDR3 DNA: TGTGCTAGTGGTTCGGGTGGACAGGGGGCGAATGGCTACACCTTC

D gene: .
V gene: TRBV11-1
clone size: .
J gene: TRBJ2-1
CDR3 protein: CASSLSLDEQFF
CDR3 DNA: TGTGCCAGCAGCTTGAGTTTGGATGAGCAGTTCTTC

D gene: TRBD2
V gene: TRBV4-3
clone size: .
J gene: TRBJ2-1
CDR3 protein: CASSQELAGAYNEQFF
CDR3 DNA: TGCGCCAGCAGCCAAGAGCTAGCGGGGGCTTACAATGAGCAGTTCTTC

D gene: TRBD1
V gene: TRBV2
clone size: .
J gene: TRBJ2-7
CDR3 protein: CASSPRQGISYGQYF
CDR3 DNA: TGTGCCAGCAGTCCTAGACAGGGTATTAGCTACGGGCAGTACTTC

D gene: TRBD2
V gene: TRBV2
clone size: few
J gene: TRBJ2-7
CDR3 protein: CASSELASGVGEQYF
CDR3 DNA: TGTGCCAGCAGTGAATTGGCTAGCGGGGTGGGCGAGCAGTACTTC

D gene: TRBD1
V gene: TRBV7-3
clone size: .
J gene: TRBJ2-4
CDR3 protein: CASSSTGVAKNIQYF
CDR3 DNA: TGTGCCAGCAGCTCGACAGGGGTAGCCAAAAACATTCAGTACTTC

D gene: .
V gene: TRBV6-5
clone size: .
J gene: TRBJ1-2
CDR3 protein: CASSYSNTGYYGYTF
CDR3 DNA: TGTGCCAGCAGTTACTCGAACACAGGATATTATGGCTACACCTTC

D gene: TRBD1
V gene: TRBV9
clone size: .
J gene: TRBJ2-6
CDR3 protein: CASRGGTTTSGANVLTF
CDR3 DNA: TGTGCCAGCAGAGGGGGCACCACGACCTCTGGGGCCAACGTCCTGACTTTC

D gene: .
V gene: TRBV2
clone size: .
J gene: TRBJ2-3
CDR3 protein: CASRRRTQYF
CDR3 DNA: TGTGCCAGCAGGAGGAGGACCCAGTATTTT

D gene: TRBD1
V gene: TRBV4-3
clone size: .
J gene: TRBJ2-7
CDR3 protein: CASSQELGTGGDEQYF
CDR3 DNA: TGCGCCAGCAGCCAAGAATTGGGGACAGGGGGCGACGAGCAGTACTTC

D gene: .
V gene: TRBV7-2
clone size: once
J gene: TRBJ2-1
CDR3 protein: CASSLEQFF
CDR3 DNA: TGTGCCAGCAGCCTTGAGCAGTTCTTC

D gene: .
V gene: TRBV10-2
clone size: .
J gene: TRBJ1-4
CDR3 protein: CASSDRATNEKLFF
CDR3 DNA: TGCGCCAGCAGTGACAGGGCGACTAATGAAAAACTGTTTTTT

D gene: .
V gene: TRBV7-8
clone size: .
J gene: TRBJ2-3
CDR3 protein: CASSLTGTLRDTQYF
CDR3 DNA: TGTGCCAGCAGCCTTACCGGGACACTACGGGATACGCAGTATTTT

D gene: .
V gene: TRBV27
clone size: .
J gene: TRBJ2-5
CDR3 protein: CASSALGLPFQETQYF
CDR3 DNA: TGTGCCAGCAGTGCGCTAGGCCTCCCATTCCAAGAGACCCAGTACTTC

D gene: .
V gene: TRBV6-5
clone size: once
J gene: TRBJ1-1
CDR3 protein: CASRARGSTEAFF
CDR3 DNA: TGTGCCAGCAGAGCCAGAGGGAGCACTGAAGCTTTCTTT

D gene: TRBD2
V gene: TRBV4-2
clone size: .
J gene: TRBJ2-3
CDR3 protein: CASSQDSVGGGAADTQYF
CDR3 DNA: TGTGCCAGCAGCCAAGATTCGGTGGGCGGGGGGGCAGCAGATACGCAGTATTTT

D gene: .
V gene: TRBV5-6
clone size: .
J gene: TRBJ2-7
CDR3 protein: CASSIGQPYEQYF
CDR3 DNA: TGTGCCAGCAGCATAGGACAGCCCTACGAGCAGTACTTC

D gene: .
V gene: TRBV6-1
clone size: .
J gene: TRBJ2-7
CDR3 protein: CASSELPPRRGQYF
CDR3 DNA: TGTGCCAGCAGTGAATTACCCCCCCGCCGGGGGCAGTACTTC

D gene: TRBD2
V gene: TRBV4-3
clone size: once
J gene: TRBJ2-2
CDR3 protein: CASSQHGGANTGELFF
CDR3 DNA: TGCGCCAGCAGCCAACACGGGGGGGCGAACACCGGGGAGCTGTTTTTT